This T cell receptor beta chain was retrieved from a study of breast tumors, draining lymph nodes, adjacent tissues. Whole-study findings and limits: The lymph node origin of tumor T cells was framed as consistent with a hypothesis, not demonstrated.

This clonotype has at least ten counts. Its matching antigen is unknown. Breast cancer patients provided tissue from their axillary draining lymph nodes. Trimming left V 5 bases short and J 4 bases short, with 14 bases between. Germline CDR1 SGHTA, CDR2 FQGNSA. CDR3 length equals 14 residues. TCRdb itself ran the multiplex PCR reads through MiXCR, one entry per CDR3 protein. The profile shows 200,000 to 250,000 distinct CDR3 sequences, approximately 36% of them singletons. V gene TRBV7-2 combines with J gene TRBJ2-5; D may be TRBD2 (5 bases). Material for sequencing was axillary lymph node tissue. The clonotype comes from a female donor with breast cancer. Some clones in this sample may be carry-over from other donors' samples. The CDR3 sequence is CASSRGQRLETQYF. As DNA, the CDR3 is TGTGCCAGCAGCCGAGGGCAGAGACTAGAGACCCAGTACTTC.